The T cell receptor (beta chain) described here comes from a study of blood T cell repertoires in COVID-19. Looking at the study overall: T cells, B-cell-depleted T cells, or PBMCs provided the cDNA or gDNA that served as material.

Repertoires were generated with immunoSEQ multiplex PCR, while TCRdb's copy carries only in-frame clones and drops some. This table holds 200,000 to 250,000 clones, 84% found once. CDR3 size: 14 residues. Germline V lookup: CDR1 SGHKS, CDR2 YYEKEE (reference sequence). Trimming stripped 4 bases from V and 3 bases from J, with 11 bases between. Participants, 18 to 89 years old, spanned around 25 US areas. Among Cohort 3 donors, those recovered had two negative PCRs, clearance, or symptom resolution. The genes are TRBV5-5 and TRBJ1-3; a possible D gene is TRBD1 (6 bases). The receptor was derived from a woman aged 40 to 50 who had recovered from COVID-19. The sequencing input was PBMCs or T cells enriched from blood (not recorded which). As DNA, the CDR3 is TGTGCCAGCAGCCCCAACAGGGATGGAAACACCATATATTTT. Encoded protein: CASSPNRDGNTIYF. The full variable domain, completed using reference TRBV5-5 and TRBJ1-3, is DAGVTQSPTHLIKTRGQQVTLRCSPISGHKSVSWYQQVLGQGPQFIFQYYEKEERGRGNFPDRFSARQFPNYSSELNVNALLLGDSALYLCASSPNRDGNTIYFGEGSWLTVV.